The entry that follows covers one TCR beta chain sequence. Its antigen remains unknown. Deletions cut 0 bases from V and 0 bases from J, with 12 bases between. Germline lookup yields CDR1 MNHNS and CDR2 SASEGT. The CDR3 is made up of 16 amino acids. The data were taken from a study of T cell responses to AZD1222 COVID-19 vaccine. Study-wide background: Whether given at about 4 or about 12 weeks, second doses were pooled. Study observations and caveats: Nearly half of spike-specific TCRs reportedly target variant regions that are unmutated in the B.1.351 and B.1.1.7 variants. Baseline serostatus was positive in only a handful of AZD1222 recipients. Spike-specific TCRs gained breadth and depth after people received two AZD1222 doses.

This table comes from immunoSEQ multiplex PCR, and its TCRdb copy is limited to in-frame clones, with some not included. The table has more than 95,000 clones, more than 70% seen once; the top ten hold 9% to 9.5%. The receptor's source is an adult in good health. The material sequenced was peripheral blood, taken on day 0 of AZD1222 vaccination. This sequence joins TRBV6-1 and TRBJ2-7, with D hard to call. The CDR3 bases are TGTGCCAGCAGTGAAGCGCGAGTCTGGGGCTCCTACGAGCAGTACTTC. Translation: CASSEARVWGSYEQYF.